This TCR beta chain was captured in a study of shared clonotypes between healthy human individuals. The V end lost 1 base, the J end lost 4 bases, and 5 bases lay between the germline ends. Germline values: CDR1 MNHNS, CDR2 SASEGT. The CDR3 spans 13 residues. Measured with immunoSEQ multiplex PCR; TCRdb has only the in-frame clones, and not every one. The sample has 2 million to 3 million clones; over 85% are singletons. As regards this clone: Other nucleotide sequences in the sample specify the same CDR3.

This chain connects TRBV6-1 to TRBJ1-3, with D unclear. The source is a man younger than 30 in good health. Sequencing used naive CD4+ T cells sorted from blood. Stated subset: CD45RA+ positively selected. The CDR3 region has the DNA TGTGCCAGCAGTGAAGGTCCAGGAAACACCATATATTTT. This sequence encodes CASSEGPGNTIYF.